One sample yielded the 11 T cell receptor beta chains listed below, sequenced in a study of shared clonotypes between healthy human individuals. Profiled with immunoSEQ multiplex PCR; TCRdb holds only in-frame clones, not every one. The table has 2 million to 2.5 million clones, 90% to 97% seen once; the top ten hold approximately 0.13%. Specimen: naive CD4+ T cells sorted from blood. Stated subset: CD45RA+ positively selected. Receptor source: a young man in good health.

V usage is TRBV18 and J usage is TRBJ1-6; D unresolved. The V gene's germline CDR1 is KGHSH and CDR2 LQKENI. Trimming stripped 3 bases from V and 9 bases from J, with 12 bases between. The CDR3 is 14 residues long. The CDR3 region has the DNA TGTGCCAGCTCACCCAATTTTTTGGGTTCACCCCTCCACTTT. Encoded protein: CASSPNFLGSPLHF.

The V and J genes are TRBV18 and TRBJ1-1, with D possibly being TRBD1 (5 bases). This CDR3 contains 13 residues. Per germline, CDR1 KGHSH and CDR2 LQKENI. V was pared by 4 bases and J by 3 bases, with 9 bases between. For the CDR3, the DNA is TGTGCCAGCTCACAACAGGAATACACTGAAGCTTTCTTT. Amino acid sequence: CASSQQEYTEAFF.

This clone has only a few counts. V and J are TRBV2 and TRBJ2-7, with D uncertain. Looked up from germline, CDR1 is SNHLY and CDR2 is FYNNEI. This CDR3 has 13 amino acids. V lost 4 bases and J 0 bases, leaving 7 bases between the germline ends. The chain's CDR3 is CASSVASSYEQYF. The CDR3 DNA reads TGTGCCAGCAGTGTAGCCAGCTCCTACGAGCAGTACTTC.

The DNA for the CDR3 is TGTGCCAGCAGTGGTCGGGGGTCCTCACCCCTCCACTTT. It specifies CASSGRGSSPLHF. The chain combines TRBV27 with TRBJ1-6; a weak D match, TRBD1 (5 bases). Trimming left V 5 bases short and J 10 bases short, with 12 bases between. Per the germline V gene, CDR1 is MNHEY and CDR2 is SMNVEV (reference sequence). The CDR3 extends over 13 amino acids.

The chain is built from TRBV2 and TRBJ2-5; 7 bases fit TRBD1. Germline-derived CDR1 and CDR2 are SNHLY and FYNNEI. This CDR3 comprises 15 residues. V was pared by 3 bases and J by 1 base, with 5 bases of the junction left unmatched. CDR3 loop: CASSDYGTAQETQYF. CDR3 sequence (DNA): TGTGCCAGCAGTGATTACGGGACAGCCCAAGAGACCCAGTACTTC.

This sequence joins TRBV5-4 and TRBJ2-1; TRBD2 agrees at 7 bases. The CDR3 consists of 16 residues. Trimming removed 4 bases from V and 1 base from J; junction bases left unmatched: 8. Germline V lookup: CDR1 SGHNT, CDR2 YYREEE (reference sequence). CDR3 region: CASSGSSGWSYNEQFF. CDR3 nucleotides: TGTGCCAGCAGCGGAAGTAGCGGGTGGTCCTACAATGAGCAGTTCTTC.

This sequence joins TRBV9 and TRBJ2-5, with 9 bases identical to TRBD1. This CDR3 has 15 residues. The ends lost 0 bases at V and 4 bases at J; junction bases unmatched: 4. CDR1 and CDR2 (germline): SGDLS, YYNGEE. The CDR3 DNA follows: TGTGCCAGCAGCGTAGTGGGACAGGGCGGAGAGACCCAGTACTTC. Protein sequence: CASSVVGQGGETQYF.

The rearrangement joins TRBV2 to TRBJ1-1, with D hard to call. CDR3 length equals 14 residues. V was pared by 2 bases and J by 1 base, with 8 bases between. From germline, CDR1 is SNHLY and CDR2 FYNNEI. CDR3 nucleotide sequence: TGTGCCAGCAGTGAACGGCTTGCGAACACTGAAGCTTTCTTT. Translated: CASSERLANTEAFF.

Concerning this clone: This CDR3 is also generated by other DNA sequences in the sample. The V call is TRBV5-1, the J call TRBJ2-7; D is ambiguous. Germline V gives CDR1 SGHRS, CDR2 YFSETQ. V was clipped by 0 bases and J by 3 bases, with 7 bases between them. This CDR3 region has 13 residues. CDR3 in amino acids: CASSLAGLYEQYF. The CDR3 DNA follows: TGCGCCAGCAGCTTGGCAGGCCTCTACGAGCAGTACTTC.

The rearrangement joins TRBV30 to TRBJ1-1, with 7 bases aligning to TRBD1. Trimming removed 5 bases from V and 1 base from J; junction bases left unmatched: 10. The germline gives CDR1 GTSNPN, CDR2 SVGIG (reference sequence). This CDR3 comprises 15 residues. The CDR3: CAWARGQGGNTEAFF. The CDR3 bases are TGTGCCTGGGCACGAGGGCAGGGGGGGAACACTGAAGCTTTCTTT.

This sequence joins TRBV27 and TRBJ1-2, with 9 bases lining up with TRBD1. The CDR3 covers 15 residues. The J segment lost 3 bases and the V segment lost 2 bases, leaving 4 bases of the junction unmatched. Germline V gives CDR1 MNHEY, CDR2 SMNVEV (reference sequence). The CDR3 DNA follows: TGTGCCAGCAGTTTAGAGGGACAGGGTCACTATGGCTACACCTTC. This translates into CASSLEGQGHYGYTF.